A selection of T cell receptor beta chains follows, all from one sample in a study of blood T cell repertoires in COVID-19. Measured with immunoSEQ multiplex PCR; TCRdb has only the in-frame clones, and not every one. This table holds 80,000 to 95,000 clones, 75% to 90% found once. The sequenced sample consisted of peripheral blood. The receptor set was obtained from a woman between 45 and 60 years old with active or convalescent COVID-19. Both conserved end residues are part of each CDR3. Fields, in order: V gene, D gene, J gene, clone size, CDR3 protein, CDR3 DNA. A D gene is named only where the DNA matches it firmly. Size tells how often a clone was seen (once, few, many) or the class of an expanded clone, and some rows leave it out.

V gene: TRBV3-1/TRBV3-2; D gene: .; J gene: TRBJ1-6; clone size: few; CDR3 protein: CASVGTPNSPLHF; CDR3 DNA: TGTGCCAGCGTCGGGACACCTAATTCACCCCTCCACTTT
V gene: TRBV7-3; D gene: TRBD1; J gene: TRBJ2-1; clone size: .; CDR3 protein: CASSLGVRDRLKADEQFF; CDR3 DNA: TGTGCCAGCAGCTTGGGTGTGAGGGACAGGTTGAAGGCGGATGAGCAGTTCTTC
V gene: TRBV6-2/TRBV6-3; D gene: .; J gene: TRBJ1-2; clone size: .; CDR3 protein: CASSYQGSVYGYTF; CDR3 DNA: TGTGCCAGCAGTTACCAGGGGAGTGTCTATGGCTACACCTTC
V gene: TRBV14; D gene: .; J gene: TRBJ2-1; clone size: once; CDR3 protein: CASSQDLRGNEQFF; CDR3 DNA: TGTGCCAGCAGCCAAGATCTCCGCGGCAATGAGCAGTTCTTC
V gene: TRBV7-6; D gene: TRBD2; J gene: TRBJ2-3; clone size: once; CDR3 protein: CASSLGSGGATDTQYF; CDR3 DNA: TGTGCCAGCAGCTTAGGTAGCGGGGGGGCCACAGATACGCAGTATTTT
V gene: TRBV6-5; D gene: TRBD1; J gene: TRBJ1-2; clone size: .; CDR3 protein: CASFTDRNYGYTF; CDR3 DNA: TGTGCCAGCTTTACGGACAGGAACTATGGCTACACCTTC
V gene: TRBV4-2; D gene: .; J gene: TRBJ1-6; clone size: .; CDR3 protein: CASSQERGMNTYNSPLHF; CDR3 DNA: TGTGCCAGCAGCCAAGAAAGGGGGATGAACACCTATAATTCACCCCTCCACTTT
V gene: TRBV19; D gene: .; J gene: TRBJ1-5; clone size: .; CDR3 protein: CASSILGEPQHF; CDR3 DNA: TGTGCCAGTAGTATATTGGGAGAGCCCCAGCATTTT
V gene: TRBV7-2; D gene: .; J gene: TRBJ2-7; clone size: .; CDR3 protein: CASSLGVRVHEQYF; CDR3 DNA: TGTGCCAGCAGCTTAGGGGTCAGGGTGCACGAGCAGTACTTC
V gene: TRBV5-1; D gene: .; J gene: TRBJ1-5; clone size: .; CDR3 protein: CANDIAGLYSNQPQHF; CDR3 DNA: TGCGCCAACGATATTGCAGGTCTTTATAGCAATCAGCCCCAGCATTTT
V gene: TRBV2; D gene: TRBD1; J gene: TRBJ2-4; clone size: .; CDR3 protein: CASSPRTGMVGNIQYF; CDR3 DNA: TGTGCCAGCAGTCCGCGGACAGGGATGGTTGGAAACATTCAGTACTTC
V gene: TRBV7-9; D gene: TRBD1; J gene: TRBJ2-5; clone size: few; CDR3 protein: CASSLDRQGIWETQYF; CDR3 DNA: TGTGCCAGCAGCTTAGATCGACAGGGTATATGGGAGACCCAGTACTTC
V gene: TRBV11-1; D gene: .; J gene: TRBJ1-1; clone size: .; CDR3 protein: CASSQEREAFF; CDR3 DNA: TGTGCCAGCAGTCAGGAAAGGGAAGCTTTCTTT
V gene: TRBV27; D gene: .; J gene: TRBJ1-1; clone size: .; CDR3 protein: CASSDGLMNTEAFF; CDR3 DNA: TGTGCCAGCAGTGACGGACTGATGAACACTGAAGCTTTCTTT
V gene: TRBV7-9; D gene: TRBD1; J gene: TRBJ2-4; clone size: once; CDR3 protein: CASSLVDRDRGKNIQYF; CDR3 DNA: TGTGCCAGCAGCTTAGTAGACCGGGACAGGGGCAAAAACATTCAGTACTTC
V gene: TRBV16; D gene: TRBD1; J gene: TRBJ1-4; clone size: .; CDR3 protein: CASSPTRTGFEKLFF; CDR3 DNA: TGTGCCAGCAGCCCAACAAGGACAGGGTTTGAAAAACTGTTTTTT
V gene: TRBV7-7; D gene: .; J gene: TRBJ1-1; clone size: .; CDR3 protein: CASSQTAGDTEAFF; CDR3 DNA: TGTGCTAGCAGCCAGACAGCGGGGGACACTGAAGCTTTCTTT
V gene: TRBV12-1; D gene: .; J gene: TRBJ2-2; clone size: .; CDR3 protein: CAIEKPSGGNTGELFF; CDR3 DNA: TGTGCCATCGAGAAACCTAGCGGGGGGAACACCGGGGAGCTGTTTTTT
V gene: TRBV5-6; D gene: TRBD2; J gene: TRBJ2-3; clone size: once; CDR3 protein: CASRSSGGGTDTQYF; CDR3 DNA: TGTGCCAGCAGGTCTTCCGGGGGGGGCACAGATACGCAGTATTTT
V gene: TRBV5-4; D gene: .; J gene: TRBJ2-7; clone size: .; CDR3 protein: CASSLTGRPYEQYF; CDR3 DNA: TGTGCCAGCAGCCTTACAGGGAGACCCTACGAGCAGTACTTC
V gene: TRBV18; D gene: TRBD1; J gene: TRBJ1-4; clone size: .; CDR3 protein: CASSPPQRDRGRRKLFF; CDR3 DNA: TGTGCCAGCTCACCACCTCAACGTGACAGGGGGAGGAGAAAACTGTTTTTT
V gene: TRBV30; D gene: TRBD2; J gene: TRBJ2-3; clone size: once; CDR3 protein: CAWTRGGAGTDTQYF; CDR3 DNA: TGTGCCTGGACTCGCGGGGGGGCTGGGACAGATACGCAGTATTTT
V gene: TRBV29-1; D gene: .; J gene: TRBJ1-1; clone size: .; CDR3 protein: CSVETDTEAFF; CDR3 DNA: TGCAGCGTTGAAACGGACACTGAAGCTTTCTTT
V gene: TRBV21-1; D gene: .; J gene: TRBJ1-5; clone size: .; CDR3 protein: CASSNETGGGQPQHF; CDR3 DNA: TGTGCCAGCAGCAATGAGACAGGGGGCGGTCAGCCCCAGCATTTT
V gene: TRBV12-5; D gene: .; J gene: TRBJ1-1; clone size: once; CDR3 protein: CASGLSGPGEAFF; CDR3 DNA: TGTGCTAGTGGTTTGTCCGGGCCAGGGGAAGCTTTCTTT
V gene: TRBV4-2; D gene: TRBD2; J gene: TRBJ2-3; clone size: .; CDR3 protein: CASSQDPSGGAGDTQYF; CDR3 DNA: TGTGCCAGCAGCCAAGATCCCAGCGGGGGGGCCGGAGATACGCAGTATTTT
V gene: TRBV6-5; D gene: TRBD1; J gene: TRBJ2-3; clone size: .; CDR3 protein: CASSYSNRGLTDTQYF; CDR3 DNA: TGTGCCAGCAGTTACTCGAACAGGGGGTTAACAGATACGCAGTATTTT
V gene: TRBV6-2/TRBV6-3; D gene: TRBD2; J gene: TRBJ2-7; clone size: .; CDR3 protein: CASSHPPSGVYEQYF; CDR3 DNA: TGTGCCAGCAGCCACCCCCCTAGCGGGGTATACGAGCAGTACTTC
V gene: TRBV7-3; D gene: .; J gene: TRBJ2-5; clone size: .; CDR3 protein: CASSLVSAAQETQYF; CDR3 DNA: TGTGCCAGCAGCTTAGTGTCGGCGGCCCAAGAGACCCAGTACTTC
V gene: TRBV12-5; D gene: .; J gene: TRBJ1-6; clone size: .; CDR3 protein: CASGIGSSYNSPLHF; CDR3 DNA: TGTGCTAGTGGCATAGGGAGCTCCTATAATTCACCCCTCCACTTT
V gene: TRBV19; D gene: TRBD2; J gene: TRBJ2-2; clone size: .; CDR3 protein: CASATGTRNTGELFF; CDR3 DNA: TGTGCCAGCGCCACCGGGACTAGGAACACCGGGGAGCTGTTTTTT
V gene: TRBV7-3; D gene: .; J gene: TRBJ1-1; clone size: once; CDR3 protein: CASSPGGTANTEAFF; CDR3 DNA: TGTGCCAGCAGCCCGGGCGGGACGGCAAACACTGAAGCTTTCTTT
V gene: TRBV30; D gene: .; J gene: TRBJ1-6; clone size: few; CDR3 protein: CAWSENYNSPLHF; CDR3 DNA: TGTGCCTGGAGCGAGAACTATAATTCACCCCTCCACTTT
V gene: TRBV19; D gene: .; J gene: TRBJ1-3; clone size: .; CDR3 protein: CASSFGQLSGNTIYF; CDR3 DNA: TGTGCCAGTAGTTTTGGACAGCTCTCTGGAAACACCATATATTTT
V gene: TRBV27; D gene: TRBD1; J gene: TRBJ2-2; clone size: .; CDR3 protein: CASRLSTGANTGELFF; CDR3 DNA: TGTGCCAGCCGTCTATCGACAGGGGCGAACACCGGGGAGCTGTTTTTT
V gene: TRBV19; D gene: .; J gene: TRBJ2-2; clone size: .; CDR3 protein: CASRMGVGGDTGELFF; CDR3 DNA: TGTGCCAGTCGGATGGGCGTCGGAGGGGACACCGGGGAGCTGTTTTTT
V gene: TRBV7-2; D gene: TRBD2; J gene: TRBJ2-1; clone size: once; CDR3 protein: CASSLEFSGVGLSLFF; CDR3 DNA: TGTGCCAGCAGCTTAGAGTTCAGCGGGGTAGGCCTGAGCCTGTTCTTC
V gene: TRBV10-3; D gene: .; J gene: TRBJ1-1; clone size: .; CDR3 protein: CAIRLTENTEAFF; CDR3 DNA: TGTGCCATCAGACTGACAGAGAACACTGAAGCTTTCTTT
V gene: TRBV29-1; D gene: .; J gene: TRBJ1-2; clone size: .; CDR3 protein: CSVLGGDGYTF; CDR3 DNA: TGCAGCGTTCTCGGAGGGGACGGCTACACCTTC
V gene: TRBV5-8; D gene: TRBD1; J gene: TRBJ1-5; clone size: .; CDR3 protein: CASSPQGAINQPQHF; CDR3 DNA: TGTGCCAGCAGTCCCCAGGGGGCTATAAATCAGCCCCAGCATTTT
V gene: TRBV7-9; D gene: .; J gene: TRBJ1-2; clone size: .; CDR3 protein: CASSLMGGNYGYTF; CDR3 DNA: TGTGCCAGCAGCTTGATGGGGGGAAACTATGGCTACACCTTC
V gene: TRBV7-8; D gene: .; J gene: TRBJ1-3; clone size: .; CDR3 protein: CASSPRGSVGGNTIYF; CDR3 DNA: TGTGCCAGCAGCCCGCGGGGGTCAGTAGGGGGAAACACCATATATTTT
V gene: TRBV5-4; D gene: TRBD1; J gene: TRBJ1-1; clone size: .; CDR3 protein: CASRGQGDGNTEAFF; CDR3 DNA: TGTGCCAGCAGGGGACAGGGGGACGGGAACACTGAAGCTTTCTTT
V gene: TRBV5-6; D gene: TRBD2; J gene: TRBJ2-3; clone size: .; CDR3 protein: CASSLLILSGGQKADTQYF; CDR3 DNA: TGTGCCAGCAGCTTGCTTATATTGAGCGGGGGGCAGAAGGCAGATACGCAGTATTTT